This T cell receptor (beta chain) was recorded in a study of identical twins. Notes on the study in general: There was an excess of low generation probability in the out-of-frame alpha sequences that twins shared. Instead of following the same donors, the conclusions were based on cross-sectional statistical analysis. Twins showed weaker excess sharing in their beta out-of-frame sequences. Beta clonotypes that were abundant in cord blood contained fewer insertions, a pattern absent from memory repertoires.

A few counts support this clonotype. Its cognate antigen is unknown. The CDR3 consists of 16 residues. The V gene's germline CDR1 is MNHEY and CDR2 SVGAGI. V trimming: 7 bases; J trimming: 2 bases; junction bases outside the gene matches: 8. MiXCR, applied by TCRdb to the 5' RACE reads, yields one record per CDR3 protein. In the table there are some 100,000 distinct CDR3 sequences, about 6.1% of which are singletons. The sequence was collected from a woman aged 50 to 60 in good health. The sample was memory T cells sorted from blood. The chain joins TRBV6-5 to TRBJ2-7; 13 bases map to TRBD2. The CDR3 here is CASTGPGLAGAYEQYF. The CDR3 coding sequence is TGTGCCAGCACCGGACCTGGACTAGCGGGAGCCTACGAGCAGTACTTC.